The 21 T cell receptor beta chains given below trace back to one sample, sequenced in a study of blood T cell repertoires in COVID-19. Assay: immunoSEQ multiplex PCR; the TCRdb copy retains only in-frame clones and omits some. Of about 190,000 clones listed, roughly four fifths are singletons. The sample was peripheral blood. All receptors come from a woman between 50 and 59 years old with acute or convalescent COVID-19.

This clone was seen a few times. J is TRBJ1-4 and V is TRBV19, with unresolved D. Germline assignment: CDR1 LNHDA and CDR2 SQIVND (reference sequence). V dropped 8 bases and J dropped 3 bases, with 16 bases sitting between them. The length of the CDR3 is 15 residues. CDR3 region: CASRGRRLANEKLFF. The CDR3 coding sequence is TGTGCCAGTCGTGGCAGGAGGCTTGCTAATGAAAAACTGTTTTTT.

The J gene is TRBJ1-1, the V gene TRBV19; 8 nucleotides agree with TRBD1. The trim removed 1 base at V and 2 bases at J, leaving 6 bases unmatched. Germline V CDR1 and CDR2: LNHDA, SQIVND (reference sequence). The CDR3 has 16 residues. The CDR3 nucleotides read TGTGCCAGTAGTATAGGCAGGGGGCAGGCCAACACTGAAGCTTTCTTT. Residues: CASSIGRGQANTEAFF.

The gene calls are TRBV28 and TRBJ1-2; D is undetermined. The V end lost 2 bases, the J end lost 6 bases, and 10 bases lay between the germline ends. The CDR3 totals 13 residues. The V gene's germline CDR1 is MDHEN and CDR2 SYDVKM. CDR3 in amino acids: CASSLISGDGYTF. In DNA form, the CDR3 reads TGTGCCAGCAGTTTAATATCGGGAGATGGCTACACCTTC.

The chain is built from TRBV9 and TRBJ1-6, with TRBD1 as a possible D gene (5 bases). The CDR3 contains 18 residues. CDR1 is SGDLS, CDR2 YYNGEE, per germline. V shed 2 bases and J shed 0 bases, with 15 bases lying between them. The CDR3 region has the DNA TGTGCCAGCAGCGTGCTGCAGACAGCCGCCTCCTATAATTCACCCCTCCACTTT. It is translated as CASSVLQTAASYNSPLHF.

V gene TRBV24-1 combines with J gene TRBJ2-1, with D perhaps matching TRBD2 (6 bases). With 0 bases removed from V and 5 bases from J, the gap between germline ends came to 25 bases. The CDR3 is made up of 20 amino acids. Germline V gene lookup returns CDR1 KGHDR and CDR2 SFDVKD. The CDR3 DNA reads TGTGCCACCAGTGATTTGGGCGGGATTGAGACCGGGGCCTATAACAATGAGCAGTTCTTC. Encoded protein: CATSDLGGIETGAYNNEQFF.

The chain joins TRBV6-2 or TRBV6-3 to TRBJ2-2; D remains unclear. The CDR3 loop spans 16 amino acids. Germline V gene sequence: CDR1 MNHEY, CDR2 SVGEGT. V was pared by 0 bases and J by 6 bases, with 14 bases between. The CDR3, as DNA: TGTGCCAGCAGTTACTCGAAGACTGTCCAGCCCGGGGAGCTGTTTTTT. This codes for CASSYSKTVQPGELFF.

V is TRBV5-4 and J is TRBJ1-1, with D hard to call. Germline assignment: CDR1 SGHNT and CDR2 YYREEE (reference sequence). The ends were cut back, 0 bases at V and 0 bases at J, with 6 bases in the middle. The CDR3 consists of 14 residues. This chain's CDR3 is CASSLERVNTEAFF. CDR3 coding DNA: TGTGCCAGCAGCTTGGAACGGGTGAACACTGAAGCTTTCTTT.

This chain connects TRBV5-1 to TRBJ2-3; 7 bases fit TRBD1. Germline V CDR1 and CDR2: SGHRS, YFSETQ. The J segment lost 2 bases and the V segment lost 4 bases, leaving 7 bases of the junction unmatched. CDR3 length equals 15 residues. In nucleotides, the CDR3 is TGCGCCAGCAGCCGGATCACAGGGGCCACAGATACGCAGTATTTT. As protein: CASSRITGATDTQYF.

The J gene is TRBJ1-2, the V gene TRBV28, with D unclear. V lost 5 bases and J 0 bases, leaving 4 bases between the germline ends. This CDR3 spans 12 amino acids. Germline CDR1 and CDR2: MDHEN and SYDVKM. CDR3 nucleotides: TGTGCCAGCAGTATCACTAACTATGGCTACACCTTC. Translation gives CASSITNYGYTF.

The V and J genes are TRBV5-4 and TRBJ2-2; 9 bases are a match to TRBD2. The CDR3 contains 14 residues. The V gene's germline CDR1 is SGHNT and CDR2 YYREEE (reference sequence). Germline trimming cut 2 bases from V and 4 bases from J; bases unmatched to any gene: 0. CDR3: CASSLAGGTGELFF. The CDR3 coding sequence is TGTGCCAGCAGCTTAGCGGGGGGCACCGGGGAGCTGTTTTTT.

This sequence joins TRBV12-2 and TRBJ2-1; the tabulated D call, TRBD2, remains unverified against the DNA. TRBV12-2 is a listed pseudogene. The CDR3 length is 18 residues. The CDR3 DNA reads as TGTGCAAGTCGCTTAGAGCGGCTAGCGGGTAGCTCCTACAATGAGCAGTTCTTC. Translation: CASRLERLAGSSYNEQFF.

The chain joins TRBV18 to TRBJ2-7; D is perhaps TRBD1 (6 bases). The V end lost 5 bases, the J end lost 0 bases, and 20 bases lay between the germline ends. The CDR3 runs 17 residues. Germline V gene sequence: CDR1 KGHSH, CDR2 LQKENI. Here the CDR3 reads CASSGTLGQGSSYEQYF. CDR3 bases: TGTGCCAGCTCAGGAACGTTGGGACAAGGGAGCTCCTACGAGCAGTACTTC.

This rearrangement joins TRBV3-1 (or the pseudogene TRBV3-2) to TRBJ2-7; 13 bases map to TRBD2. Germline V lookup: CDR1 LGHDT, CDR2 YNNKEL (reference sequence). The CDR3 has 17 amino acids. V was pared by 4 bases and J by 0 bases, with 6 bases of the junction left unmatched. As DNA, the CDR3 is TGTGCCAGCAGCCGGACTAGCGGGGGCTTAAACTCCTACGAGCAGTACTTC. This codes for CASSRTSGGLNSYEQYF.

This clone was counted between two and nine times. This chain links TRBV6-2 or TRBV6-3 with TRBJ1-5, with 10 bases aligning to TRBD1. Germline trimming cut 0 bases from V and 2 bases from J; bases unmatched to any gene: 16. The CDR3 is 21 amino acids. Germline assignment: CDR1 MNHEY and CDR2 SVGEGT. CDR3 residues: CASSYSPFGQGEVFGNQPQHF. CDR3 sequence (DNA): TGTGCCAGCAGTTACTCGCCGTTCGGACAGGGGGAGGTCTTTGGCAATCAGCCCCAGCATTTT.

The rearrangement links TRBV7-8 to TRBJ2-6, with D possibly matching TRBD2 (6 bases). The V end was cut by 5 bases, the J end by 1 base, with 12 bases between. Germline V CDR1 and CDR2: SGHVS, FQNEAQ. CDR3 length: 16 amino acids. CDR3 in DNA: TGTGCCAGCAGCCGAACTCGGGGGTCTGGGGCCAACGTCCTGACTTTC. This encodes CASSRTRGSGANVLTF.

For this clone: Other DNA sequences in the sample encode the same CDR3. This rearrangement joins TRBV19 to TRBJ1-2, with 7 bases aligning to TRBD1. This CDR3 has 15 amino acids. In germline, CDR1 is LNHDA, CDR2 SQIVND (reference sequence). V lost 1 base and J lost 4; bases outside the gene matches: 6. CDR3 DNA: TGTGCCAGTAGTATAGGGACAGGAGGCGGCTATGGCTACACCTTC. Translated: CASSIGTGGGYGYTF.

V usage is TRBV18 and J usage is TRBJ1-3; 8 bases align to TRBD1. CDR3 length: 15 amino acids. V trimming: 3 bases; J trimming: 2 bases; junction bases outside the gene matches: 3. The germline V gene encodes CDR1 KGHSH and CDR2 LQKENI. The CDR3 DNA reads TGTGCCAGCTCACCCGTGGACAGGGCTGGAAACACCATATATTTT. This encodes CASSPVDRAGNTIYF.

The V gene is TRBV9, the J gene TRBJ1-5; D is uncertain. Trimming pared 3 bases from V and 7 bases from J, leaving 11 bases between. This CDR3 spans 13 amino acids. CDR1 is SGDLS and CDR2 is YYNGEE in the germline V gene. The DNA of the CDR3 is TGTGCCAGCAGCGGGGAGGGCCTACAGCCCCAGCATTTT. This sequence encodes CASSGEGLQPQHF.

In its sample, this clone was seen a few times. V is TRBV24-1 and J is TRBJ1-5; D is uncertain. CDR3 length equals 13 residues. CDR1 and CDR2 from the germline V gene are KGHDR and SFDVKD. V was pared by 3 bases and J by 11 bases, with 13 bases between. CDR3 protein: CATSDPRSEAQHF. The CDR3 DNA is TGTGCCACCAGTGATCCTCGGAGTGAAGCCCAGCATTTT.

V gene TRBV6-6 combines with J gene TRBJ2-1; 9 nucleotides line up with TRBD2. Unmatched junction bases numbered 18, after V lost 5 bases and J lost 1 base. This CDR3 is 20 amino acids long. Germline CDR1 is MNHNY and CDR2 is SVGAGI (reference sequence). CDR3 DNA: TGTGCCAGCAGTCCGCAATGGGTGGTAGCGGGAGACTTATCCTACAATGAGCAGTTCTTC. It encodes CASSPQWVVAGDLSYNEQFF.

V gene TRBV10-3 combines with J gene TRBJ2-7, with D perhaps matching TRBD2 (6 bases). The CDR3 is 13 residues long. The germline gives CDR1 ENHRY, CDR2 SYGVKD. V was shortened by 6 bases and J by 7 bases, with 16 bases between the two germline ends. CDR3 in amino acids: CAIRAPGGFEQYF. The CDR3 region has the DNA TGTGCCATCAGGGCTCCCGGAGGGTTTGAGCAGTACTTC.